Each of the 24 T cell receptor beta chains below was sequenced from the same sample in a study of cytomegalovirus exposure and HLA in healthy donors. It was with 60 Vbeta and 13 Jbeta primers that the PCR ran. The protocol was immunoSEQ multiplex PCR, while the TCRdb copy is restricted to in-frame clones and leaves out a portion. In the table there are tens of thousands of clones, around four fifths of which are singletons. The sample taken for sequencing was PBMCs. The receptors originated from a young man in good health and CMV-seronegative.

The rearrangement links TRBV6-1 to TRBJ1-5, with 7 bases lining up with TRBD1. After removal of 7 bases from V and 4 bases from J, the junction contained 7 bases not matched to a gene. This CDR3 comprises 14 residues. In germline, CDR1 is MNHNS, CDR2 SASEGT. The CDR3 loop is CASTSSGGNQPQHF. Here the CDR3 DNA reads TGTGCCAGCACTTCGTCAGGGGGAAATCAGCCCCAGCATTTT.

V gene TRBV19 combines with J gene TRBJ1-5, with 9 bases identical to TRBD1. Trimming cost V 9 bases and J 5 bases; bases outside gene matches: 2. This CDR3 is 12 amino acids long. In germline, CDR1 is LNHDA, CDR2 SQIVND (reference sequence). DNA for the CDR3: TGTGCCAGCCGACAGGGGGATCAGCCCCAGCATTTT. Translation: CASRQGDQPQHF.

The chain carries TRBV6-5 and TRBJ1-6; D possibly corresponds to TRBD1 (5 bases). Germline V gives CDR1 MNHEY, CDR2 SVGAGI. The CDR3 totals 15 residues. Trimming left V 8 bases short and J 4 bases short, with 15 bases between. Here the CDR3 reads CASAPGQSYNSPLHF. The CDR3 nucleotides read TGTGCCAGCGCCCCAGGGCAGTCTTATAATTCACCCCTCCACTTT.

The rearrangement joins TRBV7-7 to TRBJ2-2; 7 nucleotides agree with TRBD2. V trimming: 2 bases; J trimming: 3 bases; junction bases outside the gene matches: 6. The length of the CDR3 is 16 residues. Germline V gene sequence: CDR1 SSHAT, CDR2 FNYEAQ (reference sequence). The CDR3 sequence is CASSLPGGFDTGELFF. CDR3 nucleotides: TGTGCCAGCAGCTTACCCGGGGGGTTCGACACCGGGGAGCTGTTTTTT.

The chain links TRBV5-1 to TRBJ2-5; a weak D match, TRBD1 (5 bases). Germline V gene lookup returns CDR1 SGHRS and CDR2 YFSETQ. CDR3 length: 14 amino acids. V was trimmed by 4 bases and J by 2 bases, leaving 12 bases between them. CDR3 DNA sequence: TGCGCCAGCAGCCTGGGCAAGGGGCAAGAGACCCAGTACTTC. This translates into CASSLGKGQETQYF.

The J gene is TRBJ1-2, the V gene TRBV18; D is undetermined. There are 14 residues in the CDR3. V shed 1 base and J shed 2 bases, with 8 bases lying between them. The germline CDR1 and CDR2 sequences are KGHSH and LQKENI. This CDR3 is CASSPQQRNYGYTF. In DNA form, the CDR3 reads TGTGCCAGCTCACCACAGCAAAGAAACTATGGCTACACCTTC.

The genes are TRBV30 and TRBJ1-5; the D gene is possibly TRBD1 (5 bases). The CDR3 contains 18 residues. Trimming left V 1 base short and J 0 bases short, with 19 bases between. From germline, CDR1 is GTSNPN and CDR2 SVGIG (reference sequence). CDR3 nucleotides: TGTGCCTGGAGTGAGGGACTGCGGGGACCCCTTAGCAATCAGCCCCAGCATTTT. This encodes CAWSEGLRGPLSNQPQHF.

Here the CDR3 reads CASSRDRTGGAGYTF. CDR3 coding DNA: TGTGCCAGCAGTCGAGATAGGACAGGGGGGGCTGGCTACACCTTC. The V and J genes are TRBV7-2 and TRBJ1-2, with TRBD1 matching 10 bases. The J segment lost 7 bases and the V segment lost 6 bases, leaving 11 bases of the junction unmatched. This CDR3 has 15 residues. The V gene's germline CDR1 is SGHTA and CDR2 FQGNSA. The whole variable domain, remainder taken from reference TRBV7-2 and TRBJ1-2, is GAGVSQSPSNKVTEKGKDVELRCDPISGHTALYWYRQSLGQGLEFLIYFQGNSAPDKSGLPSDRFSAERTGGSVSTLTIQRTQQEDSAVYLCASSRDRTGGAGYTFGSGTRLTVV.

This clone was detected a few times. The genes are TRBV2 and TRBJ1-5; D gene ambiguous. This CDR3 contains 14 residues. Germline V gene lookup returns CDR1 SNHLY and CDR2 FYNNEI. V lost 2 bases and J lost 6, with 11 bases in between. CDR3 amino acids: CASSEKDPGQPQHF. The CDR3 nucleotides read TGTGCCAGCAGTGAAAAGGATCCAGGTCAGCCCCAGCATTTT.

The chain has TRBV6-6 and TRBJ2-6; possibly TRBD1 for D (5 bases). The CDR3 totals 13 residues. V was cut by 8 bases and J by 3 bases, with 8 bases left in between. Germline V gene data show CDR1 as MNHNY and CDR2 as SVGAGI (reference sequence). The CDR3 region is CASFRVGANVLTF. The CDR3 DNA follows: TGTGCCAGCTTCAGGGTTGGGGCCAACGTCCTGACTTTC.

This clone was seen a single time. V is TRBV7-8 and J is TRBJ1-1; the D is unclear. The length of the CDR3 is 12 residues. Germline CDR1 SGHVS, CDR2 FQNEAQ. V lost 5 bases, J lost 6 bases, and 10 bases lay in between. Written as DNA, the CDR3 is TGTGCCAGCAGCCCTGAGTCCCCTGAAGCTTTCTTT. This sequence encodes CASSPESPEAFF.

The chain uses TRBV9 and TRBJ2-2; 8 nucleotides match TRBD1. The V and J ends lost 5 bases and 1 base, in that order; junction bases with no gene match: 4. Germline V lookup: CDR1 SGDLS, CDR2 YYNGEE. CDR3 length equals 15 residues. The DNA for the CDR3 is TGTGCCAGCAGTATAACAGGGGGGAACACCGGGGAGCTGTTTTTT. This gives the protein CASSITGGNTGELFF.

The V and J genes are TRBV5-1 and TRBJ2-7, with 11 bases lining up with TRBD1. V gave up 3 bases and J gave up 5 bases; unmatched junction bases: 4. CDR1 is SGHRS and CDR2 is YFSETQ in the germline V gene. This CDR3 comprises 14 residues. The chain's CDR3 is CASSSGQGADEQYF. The CDR3 nucleotides read TGCGCCAGCAGCTCTGGACAGGGGGCGGACGAGCAGTACTTC.

The rearrangement uses TRBV29-1 and TRBJ1-2, with D uncertain. Trimming pared 8 bases from V and 7 bases from J, leaving 20 bases between. CDR3 size: 13 residues. Germline V gene sequence: CDR1 SQVTM, CDR2 ANQGSEA. The CDR3 region has the DNA TGCAGCTCCCCCCTTGGAGCCGAGGGTGGCTACACCTTC. It yields the protein CSSPLGAEGGYTF.

This clone was seen a single time. This chain links TRBV7-9 with TRBJ2-1, with D possibly matching TRBD1 (5 bases). The germline V gene has CDR1 SEHNR and CDR2 FQNEAQ (reference sequence). V was trimmed by 5 bases and J by 2 bases, leaving 13 bases between them. This CDR3 has 15 amino acids. CDR3 nucleotide sequence: TGTGCCAGCAGCATCCCCGCGACAGCCTACAATGAGCAGTTCTTC. Translated, it gives CASSIPATAYNEQFF.

The chain joins TRBV30 to TRBJ2-1; 7 bases are shared with TRBD1. Germline CDR1 reads GTSNPN; CDR2 reads SVGIG (reference sequence). This CDR3 contains 16 residues. The junction had 6 bases not matched to a gene; V was cut back by 1 base and J by 0 bases. The CDR3 loop reads CAWSGQGRSSYNEQFF. For the CDR3, the DNA is TGTGCCTGGAGTGGACAGGGACGGAGCTCCTACAATGAGCAGTTCTTC. Filled out from reference TRBV30 and TRBJ2-1, the complete variable domain reads SQTIHQWPATLVQPVGSPLSLECTVEGTSNPNLYWYRQAAGRGLQLLFYSVGIGQISSEVPQNLSASRPQDRQFILSSKKLLLSDSGFYLCAWSGQGRSSYNEQFFGPGTRLTVL.

The gene calls are TRBV15 and TRBJ1-1; no firm D call. V lost 1 base to trimming and J lost 4 bases, with 4 bases between them. The length of the CDR3 is 12 residues. Germline-derived CDR1 and CDR2 are LNHNV and YYDKDF (reference sequence). The CDR3 DNA follows: TGTGCCACCAGCAGAGCGCGCACTGAAGCTTTCTTT. Translated: CATSRARTEAFF.

This clone turned up a few times. This chain connects TRBV4-2 to TRBJ1-5, with TRBD1 matching 9 bases. After removal of 4 bases from V and 2 bases from J, the junction contained 3 bases not matched to a gene. Germline loops: CDR1 LGHNA, CDR2 YNFKEQ. This CDR3 region has 15 residues. The CDR3 here is CASSLRQGGNQPQHF. CDR3 DNA: TGTGCCAGCAGCCTTAGACAGGGGGGCAATCAGCCCCAGCATTTT.

The chain carries TRBV28 and TRBJ1-5; TRBD1 agrees at 7 bases. The CDR3 has 16 residues. The germline gives CDR1 MDHEN, CDR2 SYDVKM. Losses at the gene ends were 6 bases for V and 6 bases for J; bases not matched to a gene: 14. This CDR3 is CASRGAAAGGLQPQHF. CDR3 nucleotides: TGTGCCAGCAGGGGGGCCGCGGCAGGGGGTCTTCAGCCCCAGCATTTT. The full variable domain, in which reference TRBV28 and TRBJ1-5 provide the parts outside the CDR3, is DVKVTQSSRYLVKRTGEKVFLECVQDMDHENMFWYRQDPGLGLRLIYFSYDVKMKEKGDIPEGYSVSREKKERFSLILESASTNQTSMYLCASRGAAAGGLQPQHFGDGTRLSIL.

The V gene is TRBV18, the J gene TRBJ1-2; D gene uncertain. The germline V gene encodes CDR1 KGHSH and CDR2 LQKENI. V was clipped by 1 base and J by 8 bases, with 14 bases between them. This CDR3 has 14 amino acids. As DNA, the CDR3 is TGTGCCAGCTCACCACAGAGGGAGTTGGAGGGCTACACCTTC. It is translated as CASSPQRELEGYTF.

The table lists this clone with a few counts. The rearrangement uses TRBV29-1 and TRBJ2-1; D ambiguous. CDR3 length: 13 residues. Trimming left V 4 bases short and J 3 bases short, with 10 bases between. Germline assignment: CDR1 SQVTM and CDR2 ANQGSEA. The CDR3 bases are TGCAGCGTTGGACCGAGGCTCTACAATGAGCAGTTCTTC. This gives the protein CSVGPRLYNEQFF.

The genes are TRBV5-4 and TRBJ1-6; TRBD1 aligns across 8 bases. The CDR3 has 15 amino acids. CDR1 SGHNT and CDR2 YYREEE come from the germline V gene (reference sequence). V gave up 5 bases and J gave up 11 bases; unmatched junction bases: 12. CDR3 sequence: CASSQGGQAITPLHF. CDR3 DNA: TGTGCCAGCAGTCAAGGGGGACAGGCGATTACACCCCTCCACTTT.

The rearrangement links TRBV2 to TRBJ1-1; 7 bases map to TRBD1. Per the germline V gene, CDR1 is SNHLY and CDR2 is FYNNEI. This CDR3 has 17 residues. V shed 6 bases, J shed 0 bases, and the junction held 13 bases outside the gene matches. CDR3 DNA: TGTGCCAGCAGAGTTAGTCAGGGGGTTAGCTTGAACACTGAAGCTTTCTTT. Translation gives CASRVSQGVSLNTEAFF.

This chain joins TRBV6-5 and TRBJ1-2, with D unresolved. Between the trimmed V and J ends, which lost 0 bases and 2 bases, there was a span of 13 bases. The germline gives CDR1 MNHEY, CDR2 SVGAGI. The CDR3 consists of 16 residues. CDR3 sequence: CASSYSLRAGNYGYTF. DNA of the CDR3: TGTGCCAGCAGTTACTCGTTAAGGGCGGGAAACTATGGCTACACCTTC.